Sequencing of this TCR beta chain was carried out in a study of T cells after yellow fever vaccination (dated by TCRdb to between 2019 and 2020). Notes on the research overall: The SMART-Seq v4 Ultra Low Input RNA kit was used to prepare libraries from fractions with low cell numbers. To follow T-cell clones before and after both primary and booster YFV17D yellow fever vaccination, bulk TCR alpha and beta repertoires underwent longitudinal sequencing. Two healthy male donors, one aged 18 to 30 and one aged 30 to 39 years, were included in the cohort. Blood was collected at multiple timepoints before and after primary and secondary immunization, and bulk PBMC replicates and cell subsets were isolated. The study at large found these results: A small fraction of clonotypes appeared in both the CD4 and CD8 compartments, likely as a result of convergent recombination. Because only a couple of donors were included in the study, the extent to which the findings can be generalized is limited. Compared with the primary T-cell response, the secondary T-cell response was faster but weaker, reaching its peak on day 5 rather than on day 15. Most clones expanded after primary vaccination (around 96% of CD4 and roughly 90% of CD8) were re-detected after the booster, suggesting that broad memory maintenance occurred. Computational filtering was required because FACS-sorted repertoires could contain abundant contaminating clonotypes from the bulk population.

From V the trimming removes 3 bases and from J it removes 1 base, while the gene matches leave 8 bases of the junction unaccounted for. The CDR1 and CDR2 encoded by the germline V gene (reference sequence) are DFQATT and SNEGSKA. Including the terminal cysteine and phenylalanine, the CDR3 comprises 15 residues. CDR3 DNA only is kept here, 45 bases in frame from base 1. With regard to this clonotype: What antigen it recognizes has not been identified. No much larger clone exists at a distance of one base, and base qualities are not known.

Reading the label with the study, this specimen's treatment or condition is: live attenuated yellow fever vaccine strain. At each blood-draw timepoint, two biological replicates of bulk PBMCs were obtained. A standard Ficoll-Paque protocol was used to isolate PBMCs from peripheral blood. TriZol was used to extract RNA from bulk PBMCs, from CD4 and CD8 fractions, and from dextramer-positive and dextramer-negative fractions. TCR cDNA was synthesized by 5'RACE template switching, which introduced a universal primer site and unique molecular identifiers. Priming for cDNA synthesis came from both the TCR alpha and TCR beta constant segments. Library amplification used two PCR steps, and the second PCR step added sample barcodes and sequencing adapters. Sequencing of libraries was performed on Illumina HiSeq 2500 (2x100 bp) or NovaSeq (2x150 bp). The published analysis was carried out like this. MIGEC handled demultiplexing of reads and collapsing into UMI consensus sequences, while MiXCR performed V(D)J alignment. Vaccine-responding clonotypes were identified with edgeR using replicate PBMC samples, with FDR below 0.01 and a log2 fold change above 5 up to day 15 being required. Each bulk clonotype was labeled CD4 or CD8 based on which sequenced repertoire, CD4 or CD8, contained the clonotype at higher abundance. TCRdb reworked the public reads: Q25 trimming with fastp, MiXCR clone assembly, productive beta chains retained. A single entry per CDR3 protein holds the most common genes and DNA from its merged rows. The V and J calls and clone size are TCRdb's, not the authors'. The sample table shows under 400,000 distinct CDR3 sequences, and around a tenth are seen once. Around 18% of the sample comes from the top ten.

The chain was built from TRBV20-1 and TRBJ2-7; a stretch of 8 junction bases matches TRBD2. The sequencing used PBMCs, collected on the day of the first yellow fever vaccination. The sequence was collected from a man aged 18 to 30 who received the YFV17D yellow fever vaccine. The CDR3: CSASRPGGGSYEQYF. The nucleotide sequence reads TGCAGTGCTAGCCGTCCGGGCGGGGGGTCCTACGAGCAGTACTTC.